This T cell receptor beta chain came from a study of blood T cell repertoires in COVID-19. Study as a whole: The samples span acute and convalescent COVID-19 from the United States, Italy and Spain. Sample material is recorded as cDNA or gDNA derived from T cells, B-cell-depleted T cells, or PBMCs.

Germline CDR1 and CDR2: SNHLY and FYNNEI. The CDR3 extends over 14 amino acids. The V gene lost 6 bases and the J gene lost 5 bases, with 16 bases spanning the gap. Data came from immunoSEQ multiplex PCR; TCRdb stores just in-frame clones and leaves some out. There are 25,000 to 30,000 clones in the sample; more than 85% occur only once, and roughly 12% lies in the top ten. The chain has TRBV2 and TRBJ1-1, with D possibly TRBD1 on 5 matching bases. The sequenced sample consisted of peripheral blood. The source is a human donor in a cohort sampled during active COVID-19. The donor label of this sample is uncertain. The CDR3 region is CASRLEGRETEAFF. Here the CDR3 DNA reads TGTGCCAGCAGGTTGGAGGGGAGGGAGACTGAAGCTTTCTTT.